The entry below gives a single T cell receptor (beta chain) sequence along with its context. What it binds is not known. These data belong to a study of cytomegalovirus exposure and HLA in healthy donors. The CDR3 loop spans 14 amino acids. Germline CDR1 and CDR2: SGHRS and YFSETQ. Notes on the study in general: Fewer than 20,000 TCR beta sequences were associated with HLA alleles at 0.05 false discovery rate in a later analysis.

The primer mix had 60 Vbeta and 13 Jbeta primers. Sequencing was performed with immunoSEQ multiplex PCR; in TCRdb, only in-frame clones are kept and a portion is missing. The data contain about 140,000 clones, around 80% of them singletons. Sequences were obtained from PBMCs. The sequence came from a man between 18 and 35 years old in good health and CMV-seropositive. V is TRBV5-1 and J is TRBJ2-5, with a weak D call TRBD2 (6 bases). The assigned J gene may be wrong: the sequence end matches TRBJ2-7 better. CDR3 DNA sequence: TGCGCCAGCAGCTTCGGTAGCGGAGTCTACGAGCAGTACTTC. This sequence encodes CASSFGSGVYEQYF.